Presented here are 12 T cell receptor beta chains from one specimen sequenced in a study of T cell repertoires in cytomegalovirus infection (dated by TCRdb to between 2019 and 2020). The treatment or condition label of this sample denotes: in vitro stimulation with specific CMV peptide epitopes to enrich CMV-specific T cells. The run used an Illumina HiSeq 1500. TCRdb took the public reads, trimmed them with fastp at Q25, ran MiXCR for clone calling and kept in-frame beta chains. Rows are combined by CDR3 protein, so each entry shows the most common genes and DNA. A total of hundreds of thousands of distinct CDR3 sequences appear in this sample, roughly 36% of them only once. Roughly 20% of the sample lies in the top ten. Their antigen targets remain unknown. Sequenced here: cultured PBMCs, sampled from culture after CMV antigen stimulation. Receptors were obtained from a human donor in good health (CMV status not recorded). Some clones in this sample may be carry-over from other donors' samples.

This clonotype was recorded once. One base away lies a much larger clone, so this may be a sequencing read error. The chain carries TRBV7-2 and TRBJ2-3, with 8 bases lining up with TRBD2. The germline gives CDR1 SGHTA, CDR2 FQGNSA. This CDR3 spans 13 amino acids. The CDR3 nucleotides are TGTGCCAGCAGCCCGGGACTAGTAAATACGCGGTATTTT. As protein: CASSPGLVNTRYF.

This clonotype was seen only a few times. This CDR3 reads CASSLSKGLAGVEQFF. The CDR3 bases are TGTGCCAGCAGTTTATCAAAGGGACTAGCGGGGGTTGAGCAGTTCTTC. J is TRBJ2-1 and V is TRBV27, with TRBD2 matching over 14 bases. With 0 bases clipped from V and 9 bases from J, the junction kept 4 bases outside the gene matches. There are 16 residues in the CDR3. Germline assignment: CDR1 MNHEY and CDR2 SMNVEV (reference sequence).

The rearrangement uses TRBV6-5 and TRBJ2-3; TRBD2 might be the D (6 bases). Germline V gene lookup returns CDR1 MNHEY and CDR2 SVGAGI. Trimming removed 0 bases at V and 8 bases at J, with 21 bases between. CDR3 length: 17 residues. CDR3 sequence reads: CASSYSTGDGGRFTQYF. The CDR3 DNA reads TGTGCCAGCAGTTACTCGACGGGGGACGGCGGAAGGTTTACGCAGTATTTT.

The chain is built from TRBV28 and TRBJ2-5; a possible D gene is TRBD2 (7 bases). The CDR3 loop spans 15 amino acids. The V gene's germline CDR1 is MDHEN and CDR2 SYDVKM. V was trimmed by 4 bases and J by 5 bases, leaving 17 bases between them. CDR3 protein: CASSWLGGDGETQYF. The DNA for the CDR3 is TGTGCCAGCAGTTGGTTAGGGGGGGACGGGGAGACCCAGTACTTC.

The chain is built from TRBV7-2 and TRBJ1-2; 9 nucleotides align to TRBD1. The CDR3 contains 13 residues. Losses at the gene ends were 5 bases for V and 2 bases for J; bases not matched to a gene: 0. CDR1 is SGHTA and CDR2 is FQGNSA in the germline V gene. The DNA of the CDR3 is TGTGCCAGCAGCGGGACAGGGAACTATGGCTACACCTTC. Protein sequence: CASSGTGNYGYTF.

This clonotype was counted at least ten times. A read error may account for a junction end that differs from germline. V and J are TRBV7-2 and TRBJ2-7; D is possibly TRBD2 (7 bases). The CDR3 has 14 amino acids. CDR1 and CDR2 from the germline V gene are SGHTA and FQGNSA. CDR3 in amino acids: CASSPRGGRDEVCF. The CDR3 bases are TGTGCCAGCAGCCCAAGGGGGGGCCGAGACGAGGTGTGCTTC.

This clonotype was counted between two and nine times. The V gene is TRBV11-2, the J gene TRBJ2-7, with TRBD1 identical over 7 bases. This CDR3 has 17 residues. Germline assignment: CDR1 SGHAT and CDR2 FQNNGV. Trimming took 5 bases from V and 0 from J; bases not matched to a gene: 13. The CDR3 protein is CASSRTPGQIFSYEQYF. The CDR3 bases are TGTGCCAGCAGCCGAACCCCGGGACAGATATTCTCCTACGAGCAGTACTTC.

About this clonotype: At one boundary the junction diverges from the germline segment, which might be a read error. The CDR3: CASSYSNPARNIQYF. In nucleotides, the CDR3 is TGTGCCAGCAGTTACTCGAACCCCGCCAGAAACATTCAGTACTTC. The V and J genes are TRBV6-6 and TRBJ2-4, with no clear D. The CDR3 contains 15 residues. Germline V lookup: CDR1 MNHNY, CDR2 SVGAGI (reference sequence).

This clonotype was observed a handful of times. This chain connects TRBV6-1 to TRBJ2-7; weak D call: TRBD2 (6 bases). This CDR3 comprises 13 residues. CDR1 and CDR2 (germline): MNHNS, SASEGT. V lost 4 bases and J lost 3, with 10 bases in between. The CDR3 protein is CASSVAELYEQYF. CDR3 DNA: TGTGCCAGCAGTGTAGCGGAGCTCTACGAGCAGTACTTC.

This clonotype came up a few times. The chain recombines TRBV6-1 with TRBJ1-4; D may be TRBD1 (5 bases). The CDR3 consists of 16 residues. Germline CDR1 and CDR2: MNHNS and SASEGT. Trimming left V 4 bases short and J 7 bases short, with 19 bases between. Here the CDR3 reads CASSGDVPAGIEKLFF. CDR3 nucleotide sequence: TGTGCCAGCAGTGGGGACGTCCCGGCGGGGATTGAAAAACTGTTTTTT.

The CDR3 spells CASSFGTATEQYF. Written as DNA, the CDR3 is TGCGCCAGCAGCTTCGGAACAGCGACCGAGCAGTACTTC. V usage is TRBV5-1 and J usage is TRBJ2-7; D not resolved. Deletions cut 2 bases from V and 6 bases from J, with 12 bases between. CDR1 is SGHRS and CDR2 is YFSETQ in the germline V gene. This CDR3 is 13 amino acids long.

The sample holds many counts of this clonotype. J is TRBJ2-4 and V is TRBV7-2; D possibly corresponds to TRBD2 (5 bases). With 5 bases removed from V and 0 bases from J, the gap between germline ends came to 8 bases. CDR3 size: 14 residues. Germline lookup yields CDR1 SGHTA and CDR2 FQGNSA. The CDR3 DNA reads as TGTGCCAGCAGCCCCGGACTAGCCAAAAACATTCAGTACTTC. This gives the protein CASSPGLAKNIQYF.